The 24 T cell receptor beta chains given below trace back to one sample, sequenced in a study of PD-1 blockade in mismatch repair-deficient tumors (dated by TCRdb to about 2017). Library construction relied on the immunoSEQ multiplex PCR assay. TCRdb limited this immuneACCESS table to in-frame rearrangements with V and J called. A share of clones is missing; checked studies link under half to unresolved V genes, and the rest is unexplained. The sample yields 20,000 to 25,000 clones; almost 85% were counted once. The ten biggest clones cover 17% of the sample. The sequencing used peripheral blood, collected 2 weeks after starting pembrolizumab. The receptors come from an adult with mismatch repair-deficient cancer.

In this sample, this clone turned up a few times. This chain joins TRBV10-3 and TRBJ2-1, with a tentative D call TRBD1 (6 bases). Germline CDR1 reads ENHRY; CDR2 reads SYGVKD. The CDR3 has 13 amino acids. With 6 bases removed from V and 5 bases from J, the gap between germline ends came to 11 bases. CDR3 nucleotides: TGTGCCATCAGCTCCGGGACAAACAATGAGCAGTTCTTC. Its translation: CAISSGTNNEQFF.

The chain combines TRBV19 with TRBJ1-3; D gene unclear. The length of the CDR3 is 14 residues. Germline V lookup: CDR1 LNHDA, CDR2 SQIVND (reference sequence). Deletions cut 7 bases from V and 4 bases from J, with 14 bases between. Here the CDR3 DNA reads TGTGCCAGTATTGACGGCGCGCCAGGAAACACCATATATTTT. This gives the protein CASIDGAPGNTIYF.

This clone appeared a single time. The chain employs TRBV5-1 and TRBJ2-3, with a possible D match to TRBD1 (6 bases). Germline values: CDR1 SGHRS, CDR2 YFSETQ. The V end lost 4 bases, the J end lost 1 base, and 13 bases lay between the germline ends. CDR3 length: 15 residues. CDR3 sequence: CASSTRQVGTDTQYF. CDR3 nucleotide sequence: TGCGCCAGCAGCACCAGACAGGTGGGCACAGATACGCAGTATTTT.

The chain uses TRBV19 and TRBJ2-5; no clear D gene. Germline V lookup: CDR1 LNHDA, CDR2 SQIVND (reference sequence). The CDR3 spans 15 residues. Deletions cut 6 bases from V and 5 bases from J, with 19 bases between. The CDR3 sequence is CASRGLDVLGETQYF. The CDR3 bases are TGTGCCAGTAGGGGATTGGACGTCCTGGGGGAGACCCAGTACTTC.

The chain combines TRBV5-6 with TRBJ2-7, with D perhaps TRBD1 (5 bases). There are 15 residues in the CDR3. V gave up 4 bases and J gave up 0 bases, with 14 bases separating them. CDR1 and CDR2 (germline): SGHDT, YYEEEE. The CDR3 DNA follows: TGTGCCAGCAGCGAAAGGGGCCGGATCTCCTACGAGCAGTACTTC. Translated: CASSERGRISYEQYF. Using reference TRBV5-6 and TRBJ2-7 for the parts outside the CDR3, the full variable domain is DAGVTQSPTHLIKTRGQQVTLRCSPKSGHDTVSWYQQALGQGPQFIFQYYEEEERQRGNFPDRFSGHQFPNYSSELNVNALLLGDSALYLCASSERGRISYEQYFGPGTRLTVT.

The chain uses TRBV4-3 and TRBJ2-2, with a tentative D call TRBD1 (6 bases). The germline V gene has CDR1 LGHNA and CDR2 YSLEER. Trimming took off 2 bases at V and 1 base at J, with 8 bases between the two ends. The CDR3 runs 15 residues. CDR3 sequence reads: CASSQQQGNTGELFF. CDR3 bases: TGCGCCAGCAGCCAACAACAGGGGAACACCGGGGAGCTGTTTTTT.

This chain connects TRBV28 to TRBJ1-2; maybe TRBD1 (5 bases). This CDR3 spans 14 amino acids. Germline lookup yields CDR1 MDHEN and CDR2 SYDVKM. V shed 4 bases and J shed 2 bases, with 11 bases lying between them. The CDR3 coding sequence is TGTGCCAGCAGTTCGCAGGGTTTGAACTATGGCTACACCTTC. Protein product: CASSSQGLNYGYTF.

This chain joins TRBV19 and TRBJ2-7; D possibly uses TRBD1 or TRBD2 (5 bases each). The CDR3 has 11 amino acids. Per the germline V gene, CDR1 is LNHDA and CDR2 is SQIVND (reference sequence). V was shortened by 8 bases and J by 0 bases, with 5 bases between the two germline ends. CDR3: CASGGSYEQYF. CDR3 DNA: TGTGCCAGTGGGGGCTCCTACGAGCAGTACTTC.

V and J are TRBV19 and TRBJ2-5, with D uncertain. Germline V lookup: CDR1 LNHDA, CDR2 SQIVND (reference sequence). The CDR3 contains 13 residues. Trimming removed 4 bases from V and 2 bases from J, with 8 bases in between. The CDR3 sequence is CASSNDNQETQYF. CDR3 DNA: TGTGCCAGTAGTAACGATAATCAAGAGACCCAGTACTTC.

The rearrangement uses TRBV6-5 and TRBJ1-5, with D uncertain. With 11 bases removed from V and 6 bases from J, the gap between germline ends came to 20 bases. The CDR3 runs to 14 residues. The germline V gene has CDR1 MNHEY and CDR2 SVGAGI. CDR3 residues: CARPFGIPGQPQHF. The CDR3 DNA follows: TGTGCCCGACCATTTGGGATTCCAGGTCAGCCCCAGCATTTT.

This CDR3 reads CASTEAAGAAHYEQYF. The CDR3 DNA follows: TGCGCCAGCACGGAAGCGGCGGGGGCGGCGCACTACGAGCAGTACTTC. The rearrangement joins TRBV5-1 to TRBJ2-7; D is perhaps TRBD2 (7 bases). The CDR3 sequence is 16 residues long. Germline V lookup: CDR1 SGHRS, CDR2 YFSETQ. Trimming removed 6 bases from V and 3 bases from J, with 22 bases in between.

This clone has only a few counts. The genes are TRBV6-5 and TRBJ2-7, with TRBD1 matching over 8 bases. In germline, CDR1 is MNHEY, CDR2 SVGAGI. V shed 8 bases, J shed 0 bases, and the junction held 6 bases outside the gene matches. The CDR3 is 14 residues long. In DNA, the CDR3 is TGTGCCAGCTCGTGGGACAGGCGCTCCTACGAGCAGTACTTC. Encoded protein: CASSWDRRSYEQYF.

The chain employs TRBV7-9 and TRBJ2-7; D uncertain. The CDR3 extends over 12 amino acids. V shed 3 bases and J shed 4 bases, with 7 bases lying between them. Germline CDR1 and CDR2: SEHNR and FQNEAQ (reference sequence). The CDR3 loop is CASSFEAYEQYF. For the CDR3, the DNA is TGTGCCAGCAGCTTTGAGGCGTACGAGCAGTACTTC.

This clone was counted only a few times. V and J are TRBV5-1 and TRBJ2-7; D possibly corresponds to TRBD2 (6 bases). Germline CDR1 reads SGHRS; CDR2 reads YFSETQ. This CDR3 has 14 residues. V lost 0 bases and J lost 6, with 13 bases in between. CDR3 region: CASSLAGDFVEQYF. The CDR3 DNA sequence: TGCGCCAGCAGCTTGGCGGGGGACTTCGTCGAGCAGTACTTC.

The chain couples TRBV28 to TRBJ1-1, with 7 bases matching TRBD1. J gave up 4 bases and V 5 bases, and 7 bases lay outside the gene matches. Germline V gives CDR1 MDHEN, CDR2 SYDVKM. This CDR3 has 14 residues. The CDR3 loop reads CASSPTGEVTEAFF. The DNA for the CDR3 is TGTGCCAGCAGTCCTACAGGGGAGGTCACTGAAGCTTTCTTT.

The V gene is TRBV5-1, the J gene TRBJ2-7, with D maybe TRBD2 (5 bases). The V end lost 5 bases, the J end lost 1 base, and 10 bases lay between the germline ends. The CDR3 contains 13 residues. Germline V gene data show CDR1 as SGHRS and CDR2 as YFSETQ. The CDR3 protein is CASSPSGSYEQYF. The CDR3 DNA sequence: TGCGCCAGCAGTCCCTCGGGGTCCTACGAGCAGTACTTC.

The chain employs TRBV2 and TRBJ1-4; tentative D call: TRBD1 (5 bases). CDR1 and CDR2 from the germline V gene are SNHLY and FYNNEI. CDR3 length: 14 residues. V gave up 5 bases and J gave up 1 base, with 8 bases separating them. CDR3 sequence (DNA): TGTGCCAGCAGTTATGGGGGAACTAATGAAAAACTGTTTTTT. Its translation: CASSYGGTNEKLFF. Looking up the rest from reference TRBV2 and TRBJ1-4 gives the full variable domain: EPEVTQTPSHQVTQMGQEVILRCVPISNHLYFYWYRQILGQKVEFLVSFYNNEISEKSEIFDDQFSVERPDGSNFTLKIRSTKLEDSAMYFCASSYGGTNEKLFFGSGTQLSVL.

CDR3 residues: CASRPTVAGVAKNIQYF. The CDR3, as DNA: TGTGCCAGTAGACCTACTGTAGCGGGAGTAGCCAAAAACATTCAGTACTTC. The rearrangement uses TRBV19 and TRBJ2-4; 9 bases align to TRBD2. This CDR3 comprises 17 residues. V gave up 6 bases and J gave up 0 bases; unmatched junction bases: 9. Germline-derived CDR1 and CDR2 are LNHDA and SQIVND (reference sequence).

J is TRBJ2-5 and V is TRBV5-1; D is possibly TRBD1 (7 bases). The V and J ends lost 2 bases and 5 bases respectively, with 10 bases between them. The CDR3 runs to 13 residues. Germline CDR1 is SGHRS and CDR2 is YFSETQ. CDR3 sequence reads: CASSFPGGETQYF. The CDR3 DNA follows: TGCGCCAGCAGCTTCCCAGGGGGGGAGACCCAGTACTTC. Looking up the rest from reference TRBV5-1 and TRBJ2-5 gives the full variable domain: KAGVTQTPRYLIKTRGQQVTLSCSPISGHRSVSWYQQTPGQGLQFLFEYFSETQRNKGNFPGRFSGRQFSNSRSEMNVSTLELGDSALYLCASSFPGGETQYFGPGTRLLVL.

The chain carries TRBV5-4 and TRBJ2-3; no definite D call. Germline lookup yields CDR1 SGHNT and CDR2 YYREEE (reference sequence). V lost 0 bases, J lost 1 base, and 6 bases lay in between. The CDR3 runs to 14 residues. The CDR3 DNA reads TGTGCCAGCAGCTTGGCGAGTGGCACAGATACGCAGTATTTT. This gives the protein CASSLASGTDTQYF.

This clone was counted a single time. The chain combines TRBV5-1 with TRBJ1-2; possible D gene TRBD1, 5 bases. This CDR3 has 15 amino acids. Trimming took off 5 bases at V and 0 bases at J, with 14 bases between the two ends. CDR1 and CDR2 from the germline V gene are SGHRS and YFSETQ. CDR3 sequence reads: CASRSQLGANYGYTF. Written as DNA, the CDR3 is TGCGCCAGCAGAAGTCAACTAGGGGCTAACTATGGCTACACCTTC.

The chain employs TRBV7-9 and TRBJ2-5, with 9 bases that match TRBD2. This CDR3 contains 14 residues. V lost 5 bases to trimming and J lost 0 bases; unmatched junction nucleotides: 1. Germline CDR1 SEHNR, CDR2 FQNEAQ (reference sequence). CDR3 DNA: TGTGCCAGCAGCAGCGGGGGGCACCAAGAGACCCAGTACTTC. Protein product: CASSSGGHQETQYF.

The chain has TRBV19 and TRBJ2-3; TRBD2 agrees at 8 bases. This CDR3 contains 17 residues. From germline, CDR1 is LNHDA and CDR2 SQIVND (reference sequence). Trimming took 8 bases from V and 5 from J; bases not matched to a gene: 18. The CDR3 loop is CASRRQSGGLGGDTQYF. The CDR3 region has the DNA TGTGCCAGTCGACGCCAATCCGGGGGACTAGGTGGAGATACGCAGTATTTT.

The chain is built from TRBV4-1 and TRBJ2-5; possibly TRBD1 or TRBD2 for D (5 bases each). Germline V lookup: CDR1 MGHRA, CDR2 YSYEKL. The CDR3 loop spans 14 amino acids. Trimming cost V 6 bases and J 5 bases, with 16 bases left between them. The CDR3 DNA is TGCGCCAGCAGGGGTATACCCGAGGGGGAGACCCAGTACTTC. Translation gives CASRGIPEGETQYF.